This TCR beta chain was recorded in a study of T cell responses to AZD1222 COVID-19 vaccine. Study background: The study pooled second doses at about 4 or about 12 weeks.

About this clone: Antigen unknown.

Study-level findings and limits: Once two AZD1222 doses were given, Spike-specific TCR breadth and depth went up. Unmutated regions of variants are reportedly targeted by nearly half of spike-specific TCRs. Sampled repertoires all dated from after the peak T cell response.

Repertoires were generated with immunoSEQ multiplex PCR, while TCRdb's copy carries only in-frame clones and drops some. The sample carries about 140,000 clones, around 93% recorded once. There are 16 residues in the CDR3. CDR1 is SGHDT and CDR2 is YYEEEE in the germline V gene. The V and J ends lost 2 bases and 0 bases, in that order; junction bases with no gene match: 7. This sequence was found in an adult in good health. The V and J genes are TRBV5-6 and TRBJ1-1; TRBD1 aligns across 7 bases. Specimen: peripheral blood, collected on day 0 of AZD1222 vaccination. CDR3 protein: CASSFDRATMNTEAFF. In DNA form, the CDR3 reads TGTGCCAGCAGCTTCGACAGGGCTACTATGAACACTGAAGCTTTCTTT.